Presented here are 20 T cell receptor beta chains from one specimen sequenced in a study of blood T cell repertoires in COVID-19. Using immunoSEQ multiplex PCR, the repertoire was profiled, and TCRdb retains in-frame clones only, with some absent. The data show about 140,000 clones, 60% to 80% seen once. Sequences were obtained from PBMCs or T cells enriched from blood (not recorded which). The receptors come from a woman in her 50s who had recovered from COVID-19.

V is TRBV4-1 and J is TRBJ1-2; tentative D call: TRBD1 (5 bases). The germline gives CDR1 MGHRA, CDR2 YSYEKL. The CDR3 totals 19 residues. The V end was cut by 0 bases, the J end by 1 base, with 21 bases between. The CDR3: CASSQDPHPSYDSNYGYTF. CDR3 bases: TGCGCCAGCAGCCAAGACCCCCACCCCTCTTACGACAGTAACTATGGCTACACCTTC.

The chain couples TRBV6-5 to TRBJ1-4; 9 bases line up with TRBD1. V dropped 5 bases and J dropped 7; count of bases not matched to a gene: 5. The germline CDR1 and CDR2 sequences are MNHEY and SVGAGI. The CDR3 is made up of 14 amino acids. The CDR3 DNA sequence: TGTGCCAGCAGTAAAACAGGGGGCGGTGAAAAACTGTTTTTT. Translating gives CASSKTGGGEKLFF.

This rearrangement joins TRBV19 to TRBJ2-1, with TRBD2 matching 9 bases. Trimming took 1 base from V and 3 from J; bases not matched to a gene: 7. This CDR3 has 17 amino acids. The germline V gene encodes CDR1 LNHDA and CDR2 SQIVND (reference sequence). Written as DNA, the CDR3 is TGTGCCAGTAGTATAGCCCCGACTAGCGGAGGCTACAATGAGCAGTTCTTC. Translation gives CASSIAPTSGGYNEQFF.

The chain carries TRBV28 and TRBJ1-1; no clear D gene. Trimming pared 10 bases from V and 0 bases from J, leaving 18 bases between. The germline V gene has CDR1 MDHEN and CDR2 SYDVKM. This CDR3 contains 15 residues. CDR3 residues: CATLRSRRMNTEAFF. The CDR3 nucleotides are TGTGCCACCCTCAGGTCGAGGAGGATGAACACTGAAGCTTTCTTT.

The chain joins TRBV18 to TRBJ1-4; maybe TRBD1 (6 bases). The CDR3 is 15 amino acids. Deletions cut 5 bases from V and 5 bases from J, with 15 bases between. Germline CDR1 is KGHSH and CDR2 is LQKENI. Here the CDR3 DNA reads TGTGCCAGCTCAAATATAGGACAGCTGAATGAAAAACTGTTTTTT. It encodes CASSNIGQLNEKLFF.

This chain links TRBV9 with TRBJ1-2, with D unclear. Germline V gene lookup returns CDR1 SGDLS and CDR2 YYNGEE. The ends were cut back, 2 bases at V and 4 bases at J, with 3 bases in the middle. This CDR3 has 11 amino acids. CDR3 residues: CASSVGYGYTF. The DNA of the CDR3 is TGTGCCAGCAGCGTCGGCTATGGCTACACCTTC.

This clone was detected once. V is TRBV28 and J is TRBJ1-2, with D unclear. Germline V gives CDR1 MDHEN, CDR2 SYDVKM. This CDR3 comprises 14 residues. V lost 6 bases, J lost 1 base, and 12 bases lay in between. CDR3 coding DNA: TGTGCCAGCAGCCTCAACGCGATTAACTATGGCTACACCTTC. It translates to CASSLNAINYGYTF.

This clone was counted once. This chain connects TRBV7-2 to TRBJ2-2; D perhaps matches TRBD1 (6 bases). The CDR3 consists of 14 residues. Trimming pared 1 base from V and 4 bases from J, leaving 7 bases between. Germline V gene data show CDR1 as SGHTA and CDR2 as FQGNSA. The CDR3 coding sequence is TGTGCCAGCAGCTTAGGAGGGGGCACCGGGGAGCTGTTTTTT. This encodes CASSLGGGTGELFF.

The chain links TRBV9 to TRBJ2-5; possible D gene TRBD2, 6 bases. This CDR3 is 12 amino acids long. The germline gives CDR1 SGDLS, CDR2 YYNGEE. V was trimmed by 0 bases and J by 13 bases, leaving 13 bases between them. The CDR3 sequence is CASSVGQEGPYF. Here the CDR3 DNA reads TGTGCCAGCAGCGTAGGGCAGGAGGGACCGTACTTC.

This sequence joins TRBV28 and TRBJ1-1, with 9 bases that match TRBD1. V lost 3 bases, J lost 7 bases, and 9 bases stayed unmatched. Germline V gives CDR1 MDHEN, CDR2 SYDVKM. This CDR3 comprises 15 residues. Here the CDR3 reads CASSLAGTGIVEAFF. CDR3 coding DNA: TGTGCCAGCAGTTTGGCCGGGACAGGGATTGTTGAAGCTTTCTTT.

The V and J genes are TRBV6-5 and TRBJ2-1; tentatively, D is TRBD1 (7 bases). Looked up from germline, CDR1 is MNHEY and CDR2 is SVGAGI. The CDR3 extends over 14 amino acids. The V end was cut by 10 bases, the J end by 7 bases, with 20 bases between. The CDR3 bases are TGTGCCACCTCTGGGGGGACAGCGAGGAATGAGCAGTTCTTC. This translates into CATSGGTARNEQFF.

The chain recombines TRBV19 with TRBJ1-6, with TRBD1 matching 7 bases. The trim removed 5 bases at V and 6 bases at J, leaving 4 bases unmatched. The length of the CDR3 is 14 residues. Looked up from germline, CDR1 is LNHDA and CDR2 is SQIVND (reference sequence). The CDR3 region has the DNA TGTGCCAGTAGTCCGCGACAGGGTAATTCACCCCTCCACTTT. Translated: CASSPRQGNSPLHF. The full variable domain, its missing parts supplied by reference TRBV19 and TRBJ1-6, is DGGITQSPKYLFRKEGQNVTLSCEQNLNHDAMYWYRQDPGQGLRLIYYSQIVNDFQKGDIAEGYSVSREKKESFPLTVTSAQKNPTAFYLCASSPRQGNSPLHFGNGTRLTVT.

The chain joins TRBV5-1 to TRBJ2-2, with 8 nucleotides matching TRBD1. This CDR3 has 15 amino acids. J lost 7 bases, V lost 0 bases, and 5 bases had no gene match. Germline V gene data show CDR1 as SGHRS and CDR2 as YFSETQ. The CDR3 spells CASSLGQGRNGELFF. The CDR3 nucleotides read TGCGCCAGCAGCTTGGGACAGGGGAGGAACGGGGAGCTGTTTTTT.

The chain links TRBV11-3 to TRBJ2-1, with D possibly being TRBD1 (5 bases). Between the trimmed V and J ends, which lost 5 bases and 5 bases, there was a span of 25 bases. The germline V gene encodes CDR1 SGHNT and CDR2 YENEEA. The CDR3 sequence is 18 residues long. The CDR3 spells CASSANRPDSANHNEQFF. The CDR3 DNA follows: TGTGCCAGCAGCGCCAACCGCCCAGACAGCGCAAACCACAATGAGCAGTTCTTC.

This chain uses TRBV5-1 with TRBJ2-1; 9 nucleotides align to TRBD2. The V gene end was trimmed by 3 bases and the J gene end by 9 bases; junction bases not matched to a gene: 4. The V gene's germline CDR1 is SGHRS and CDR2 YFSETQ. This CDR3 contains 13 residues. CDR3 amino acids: CASSSKTSGEQFF. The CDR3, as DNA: TGCGCCAGCAGCTCTAAGACTAGCGGTGAGCAGTTCTTC.

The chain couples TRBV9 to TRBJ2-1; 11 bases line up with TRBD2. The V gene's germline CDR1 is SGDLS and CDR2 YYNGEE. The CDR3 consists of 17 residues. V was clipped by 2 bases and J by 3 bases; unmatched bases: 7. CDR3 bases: TGTGCCAGCAGCGTCTCTATAGCGGGGGGGCACTACAATGAGCAGTTCTTC. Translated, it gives CASSVSIAGGHYNEQFF.

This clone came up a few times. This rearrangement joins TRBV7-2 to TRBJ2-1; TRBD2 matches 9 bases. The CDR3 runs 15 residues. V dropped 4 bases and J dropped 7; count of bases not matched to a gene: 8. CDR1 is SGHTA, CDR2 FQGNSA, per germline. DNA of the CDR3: TGTGCCAGCAGCTCCATAGCGGGAGAGTGGAATGAGCAGTTCTTC. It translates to CASSSIAGEWNEQFF.

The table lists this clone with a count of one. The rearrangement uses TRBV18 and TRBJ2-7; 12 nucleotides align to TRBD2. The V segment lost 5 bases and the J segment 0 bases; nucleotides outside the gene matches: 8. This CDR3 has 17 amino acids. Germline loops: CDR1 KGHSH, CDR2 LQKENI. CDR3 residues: CASSALAGGGSSYEQYF. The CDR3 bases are TGTGCCAGCTCAGCGCTAGCGGGAGGGGGTAGCTCCTACGAGCAGTACTTC.

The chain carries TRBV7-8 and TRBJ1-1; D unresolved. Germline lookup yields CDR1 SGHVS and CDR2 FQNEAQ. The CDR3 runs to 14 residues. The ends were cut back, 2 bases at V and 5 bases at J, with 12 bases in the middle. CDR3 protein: CASSLRSTLTEAFF. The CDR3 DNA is TGTGCCAGCAGCTTAAGGAGCACATTGACTGAAGCTTTCTTT.

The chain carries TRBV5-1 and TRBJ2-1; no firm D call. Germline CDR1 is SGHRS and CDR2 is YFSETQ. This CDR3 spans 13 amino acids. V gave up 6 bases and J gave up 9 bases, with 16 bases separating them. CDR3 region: CASTLSGEAEQFF. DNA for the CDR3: TGCGCCAGCACCCTTTCCGGAGAGGCTGAGCAGTTCTTC.